The T cell receptor beta chain under discussion was sequenced for a study of OX40 agonist ivuxolimab in advanced cancers. Study-wide background: One hepatocellular carcinoma and a couple of cutaneous melanoma patients partially responded.

The protocol was immunoSEQ multiplex PCR, while the TCRdb copy is restricted to in-frame clones and leaves out a portion. The data show roughly 58,000 clones, with about 88% seen just once and 0.76% held by the top ten. The germline V gene has CDR1 ENHRY and CDR2 SYGVKD. V was trimmed by 2 bases and J by 2 bases, leaving 7 bases between them. The CDR3 totals 13 residues. The TCR sequence derives from an adult with an advanced solid tumor such as melanoma, head and neck, liver or kidney cancer. The sample here was CD4+ or CD8+ T cells sorted from blood, taken in a trial of the OX40 agonist ivuxolimab. The V gene is TRBV10-3, the J gene TRBJ2-7, with D uncertain. DNA for the CDR3: TGTGCCATCAGTGAGGGGCCAACCTACGAGCAGTACTTC. It yields the protein CAISEGPTYEQYF.